The source of this T cell receptor beta chain is a study of T cell repertoires in cytomegalovirus infection. Study as a whole: Indicated by public TCR beta signatures were CMV infection and matching HLA type. Study outcomes and limitations: HLA-C-restricted CMV clonotypes gave the most frequent clonotype in two of eight donors.

Via MiXCR, TCRdb re-called the reads, giving one row per CDR3 protein. The sample carries more than 140,000 distinct CDR3 sequences, 6.5% recorded once. V was pared by 2 bases and J by 6 bases, with 10 bases of the junction left unmatched. Germline V gene lookup returns CDR1 MNHEY and CDR2 SVGEGT. The CDR3 sequence is 15 residues long. This clonotype has just a few counts. Its antigen is unidentified. The sequence derives from a human donor in good health (CMV status not recorded). Some clones in this sample may be carry-over from other donors' samples. This rearrangement joins TRBV6-2 or TRBV6-3 to TRBJ2-7, with TRBD1 identical over 7 bases. The sequencing sample was made of PBMCs. The CDR3 loop reads CASSYETGIYTEQYF. The DNA of the CDR3 is TGTGCCAGCAGTTACGAGACAGGGATCTATACCGAGCAGTACTTC.